This entry lists 13 T cell receptor beta chains sequenced from one sample in a study of shared clonotypes between healthy human individuals. Here immunoSEQ multiplex PCR was the method, and the copy in TCRdb shows in-frame clones only, minus some. The repertoire includes roughly 500,000 clones, roughly 95% of them detected once, and around 0.066% sits in the top ten. Input material: naive CD4+ T cells sorted from blood. Subset reported: CD45RA+ positively selected. All receptors derive from a woman in her thirties in good health.

The chain carries TRBV4-1 and TRBJ1-2; 8 nucleotides align to TRBD1. The V gene end was trimmed by 0 bases and the J gene end by 14 bases; junction bases not matched to a gene: 8. CDR1 and CDR2 (germline): MGHRA, YSYEKL. The CDR3 is 13 residues long. CDR3 in amino acids: CASSQDRRGRSTF. The CDR3 coding sequence is TGCGCCAGCAGCCAAGACCGCAGGGGGCGAAGTACCTTC.

The chain combines TRBV29-1 with TRBJ2-7, with D perhaps assigned TRBD1 or TRBD2 (5 bases each). Per the germline V gene, CDR1 is SQVTM and CDR2 is ANQGSEA. The CDR3 runs to 13 residues. V was shortened by 7 bases and J by 6 bases, with 19 bases between the two germline ends. The CDR3 coding sequence is TGCAGCGCCGCGGGCGTCAGGGATGGCGAGCAGTACTTC. Translation gives CSAAGVRDGEQYF.

Comment on this clone: This same CDR3 is encoded by further DNA sequences in the sample. The CDR3: CASSQGQAGANVLTF. In DNA form, the CDR3 reads TGTGCCAGCAGCCAGGGCCAGGCCGGGGCCAACGTCCTGACTTTC. J is TRBJ2-6 and V is TRBV4-2; D is uncertain. V dropped 3 bases and J dropped 4 bases, with 10 bases sitting between them. This CDR3 spans 15 amino acids. The germline gives CDR1 LGHNA, CDR2 YNFKEQ.

The CDR3 sequence is CASTLRQGGSYGYTF. The DNA for the CDR3 is TGTGCCAGCACTCTCCGACAGGGGGGGTCCTATGGCTACACCTTC. V and J are TRBV6-1 and TRBJ1-2; TRBD1 matches at 9 bases. Per the germline V gene, CDR1 is MNHNS and CDR2 is SASEGT. Losses at the gene ends were 7 bases for V and 4 bases for J; bases not matched to a gene: 10. CDR3 length: 15 residues.

V and J are TRBV7-2 and TRBJ2-7; no definite D call. The CDR3 is made up of 13 amino acids. Germline V gives CDR1 SGHTA, CDR2 FQGNSA. V was clipped by 5 bases and J by 3 bases, with 11 bases between them. The CDR3 loop reads CASSRRSFYEQYF. CDR3 nucleotides: TGTGCCAGCAGCCGCAGGAGTTTCTACGAGCAGTACTTC. Full variable domain (remainder filled in from reference TRBV7-2 and TRBJ2-7): GAGVSQSPSNKVTEKGKDVELRCDPISGHTALYWYRQSLGQGLEFLIYFQGNSAPDKSGLPSDRFSAERTGGSVSTLTIQRTQQEDSAVYLCASSRRSFYEQYFGPGTRLTVT.

The V gene is TRBV5-5, the J gene TRBJ2-3; 13 bases match TRBD2. V gave up 5 bases and J gave up 4 bases; unmatched junction bases: 1. Germline values: CDR1 SGHKS, CDR2 YYEKEE (reference sequence). The CDR3 spans 14 residues. The CDR3 DNA follows: TGTGCCAGCAGGGGACTAGCGGGGCCAGATACGCAGTATTTT. Translating it yields CASRGLAGPDTQYF.

The gene calls are TRBV5-6 and TRBJ1-2; D is unresolved. There are 15 residues in the CDR3. Germline CDR1 reads SGHDT; CDR2 reads YYEEEE. The V end was cut by 2 bases, the J end by 5 bases, with 16 bases between. CDR3 coding DNA: TGTGCCAGCAGCTTTTTCGAGGACGGGCGGTATGGCTACACCTTC. Protein product: CASSFFEDGRYGYTF.

This rearrangement joins TRBV18 to TRBJ2-5; D gene uncertain. CDR3 length equals 13 residues. Germline-derived CDR1 and CDR2 are KGHSH and LQKENI. The V gene lost 4 bases and the J gene lost 5 bases, with 11 bases spanning the gap. The CDR3 coding sequence is TGTGCCAGCTCACTACGGCTCCGGGAGACCCAGTACTTC. Encoded protein: CASSLRLRETQYF.

The V call is TRBV28, the J call TRBJ2-7, with no clear D. The CDR3 covers 12 residues. CDR1 and CDR2 from the germline V gene are MDHEN and SYDVKM. Trimming left V 2 bases short and J 4 bases short, with 6 bases between. The CDR3 protein is CASSLGQYEQYF. The CDR3 nucleotides are TGTGCCAGCAGTTTAGGGCAGTACGAGCAGTACTTC. The full variable domain, its missing parts supplied by reference TRBV28 and TRBJ2-7, is DVKVTQSSRYLVKRTGEKVFLECVQDMDHENMFWYRQDPGLGLRLIYFSYDVKMKEKGDIPEGYSVSREKKERFSLILESASTNQTSMYLCASSLGQYEQYFGPGTRLTVT.

The CDR3 is CATTSGSYEQYF. CDR3 sequence (DNA): TGTGCCACGACTAGCGGGAGCTACGAGCAGTACTTC. The chain joins TRBV28 to TRBJ2-7, with TRBD2 matching 12 bases. This CDR3 comprises 12 residues. CDR1 and CDR2 (germline): MDHEN, SYDVKM. The V gene end was trimmed by 10 bases and the J gene end by 3 bases; junction bases not matched to a gene: 1. Full variable domain (outside the CDR3, taken from reference TRBV28 and TRBJ2-7): DVKVTQSSRYLVKRTGEKVFLECVQDMDHENMFWYRQDPGLGLRLIYFSYDVKMKEKGDIPEGYSVSREKKERFSLILESASTNQTSMYLCATTSGSYEQYFGPGTRLTVT.

The chain carries TRBV28 and TRBJ1-1; D is unclear. Germline CDR1 and CDR2: MDHEN and SYDVKM. The CDR3 covers 15 residues. The V gene lost 3 bases and the J gene lost 4 bases, with 15 bases spanning the gap. CDR3 region: CASSFLPGRTTEAFF. The CDR3 DNA reads as TGTGCCAGCAGTTTTTTGCCGGGCAGAACCACTGAAGCTTTCTTT.

This rearrangement joins TRBV29-1 to TRBJ2-3, with 9 bases fitting TRBD1. This CDR3 is built from 12 residues. The V gene's germline CDR1 is SQVTM and CDR2 ANQGSEA. V shed 8 bases, J shed 6 bases, and the junction held 6 bases outside the gene matches. The CDR3 here is CSLKQGADTQYF. DNA for the CDR3: TGCAGCCTGAAACAGGGGGCTGATACGCAGTATTTT.

The chain carries TRBV2 and TRBJ1-2; D is undetermined. Per germline, CDR1 SNHLY and CDR2 FYNNEI. This CDR3 has 13 amino acids. Trimming cost V 4 bases and J 7 bases, with 13 bases left between them. CDR3 nucleotides: TGTGCCAGCAGTGTCGGGCTCCGGGCTGGCTACACCTTC. Amino acids: CASSVGLRAGYTF.